The T cell receptor beta chain described here comes from a study of response to subunit inactivated influenza vaccine. Trimming pared 4 bases from V and 6 bases from J, leaving 14 bases between. Germline CDR1 and CDR2: SGHRS and YFSETQ. The CDR3 totals 14 residues. TCRdb re-analysed the RT-PCR reads in MiXCR, keeping a single row per CDR3 protein. Here the sample spans around 580,000 distinct CDR3 sequences, about 15% being singletons. This clonotype was counted between two and nine times. The V and J genes are TRBV5-1 and TRBJ1-5, with a weak D call TRBD1 (5 bases). The origin of this receptor is a man between 45 and 60 years old who received an inactivated influenza vaccine. The sample in question was PBMCs from blood, obtained 12 days after vaccination. The CDR3 loop is CASSPTGGTQPQHF. In DNA form, the CDR3 reads TGCGCCAGCAGCCCCACTGGGGGGACTCAGCCCCAGCATTTT.